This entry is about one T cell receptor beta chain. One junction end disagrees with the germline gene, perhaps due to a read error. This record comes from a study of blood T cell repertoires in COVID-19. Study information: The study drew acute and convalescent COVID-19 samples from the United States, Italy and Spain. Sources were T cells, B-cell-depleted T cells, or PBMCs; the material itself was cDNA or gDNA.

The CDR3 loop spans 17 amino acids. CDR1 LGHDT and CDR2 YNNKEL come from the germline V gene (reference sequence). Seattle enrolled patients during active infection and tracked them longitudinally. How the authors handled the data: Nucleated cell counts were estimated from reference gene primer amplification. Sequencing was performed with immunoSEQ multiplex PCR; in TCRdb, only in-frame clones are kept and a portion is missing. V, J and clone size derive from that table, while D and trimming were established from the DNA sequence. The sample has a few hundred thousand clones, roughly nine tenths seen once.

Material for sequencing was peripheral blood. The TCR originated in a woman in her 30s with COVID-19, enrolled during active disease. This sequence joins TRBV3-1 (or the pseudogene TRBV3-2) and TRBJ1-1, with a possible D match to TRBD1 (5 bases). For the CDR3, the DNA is TGTGTCAGCAGCCACGCCAGTTTCGGGGGTCGGAACACTGAAGCTTTCTTT. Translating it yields CVSSHASFGGRNTEAFF.